What follows are 25 T cell receptor beta chains derived from one specimen sequenced in a study of blood T cells in healthy people across ages. The use of a sample-barcoded 5' primer and a J-beta primer mix characterized a second PCR of roughly 6 to 11 cycles. TCRdb processed the 5' RACE reads anew with MiXCR; each CDR3 protein has one entry. The sample shows more than 1 million distinct CDR3 sequences, 40% to 55% of them seen only once. Sequencing was carried out using blood. The receptors shown here come from a woman aged 60-70 years in good health.

Only a few counts were recorded for this clonotype. This chain uses TRBV5-1 with TRBJ2-5; 7 bases match TRBD1. Germline-derived CDR1 and CDR2 are SGHRS and YFSETQ. The CDR3 runs 13 residues. J gave up 1 base and V 6 bases, and 3 bases lay outside the gene matches. CDR3 amino acids: CASTRGFQETQYF. In DNA, the CDR3 is TGCGCCAGCACCAGGGGGTTCCAAGAGACCCAGTACTTC.

This clonotype has a handful of counts. The gene calls are TRBV7-9 and TRBJ2-6, with D unresolved. The length of the CDR3 is 12 residues. The V end lost 8 bases, the J end lost 2 bases, and 4 bases lay between the germline ends. Germline assignment: CDR1 SEHNR and CDR2 FQNEAQ (reference sequence). As DNA, the CDR3 is TGTGCCAGCGGTCCTGGGGCCAACGTCCTGACTTTC. It translates to CASGPGANVLTF.

The V call is TRBV30, the J call TRBJ2-7; D is possibly TRBD1 or TRBD2 (5 bases each). Trimming pared 1 base from V and 5 bases from J, leaving 6 bases between. The CDR3 has 11 residues. Looked up from germline, CDR1 is GTSNPN and CDR2 is SVGIG (reference sequence). The CDR3 region has the DNA TGTGCCTGGAGTGGGGACCACGAGCAGTACTTC. Amino acid sequence: CAWSGDHEQYF.

This chain links TRBV2 with TRBJ2-1, with D perhaps matching TRBD2 (5 bases). The better agreement between TRBJ2-7 and the DNA end casts doubt on the J call. The CDR3 has 14 residues. Per the germline V gene, CDR1 is SNHLY and CDR2 is FYNNEI. CDR3 region: CASREVYAYNEQYF. The CDR3, as DNA: TGTGCCAGCAGGGAGGTCTACGCCTACAATGAGCAGTACTTC.

This clonotype turned up a few times. The V call is TRBV18, the J call TRBJ2-3; D remains unclear. Deletions cut 3 bases from V and 7 bases from J, with 5 bases between. This CDR3 has 11 residues. CDR1 and CDR2 from the germline V gene are KGHSH and LQKENI. This CDR3 is CASSPSNTQYF. The CDR3 bases are TGTGCCAGCTCACCGTCGAATACGCAGTATTTT.

Details on this clonotype: Given a much more abundant clone one base away, this may be a read error. The chain carries TRBV24-1 and TRBJ2-5, with D possibly being TRBD2 (6 bases). The germline V gene encodes CDR1 KGHDR and CDR2 SFDVKD. V lost 3 bases and J lost 5, with 15 bases in between. This CDR3 is built from 15 residues. The CDR3 protein is CATSDRRAAGETQYF. The CDR3 region has the DNA TGTGCCACCAGTGATAGGCGTGCGGCGGGGGAGACCCAGTACTTC.

This clonotype showed up just a few times. V and J are TRBV20-1 and TRBJ2-7, with TRBD2 identical over 13 bases. The V gene's germline CDR1 is DFQATT and CDR2 SNEGSKA (reference sequence). There are 16 residues in the CDR3. J gave up 2 bases and V 6 bases, and 10 bases lay outside the gene matches. CDR3 region: CSALIRTSGRPYEQYF. The CDR3 coding sequence is TGCAGTGCCTTGATTAGGACTAGCGGGAGACCCTACGAGCAGTACTTC.

This chain joins TRBV27 and TRBJ2-5; D gene uncertain. This CDR3 is 13 amino acids long. CDR1 and CDR2 from the germline V gene are MNHEY and SMNVEV (reference sequence). The V and J ends lost 8 bases and 7 bases respectively, with 17 bases between them. As DNA, the CDR3 is TGTGCCAGCCGACTCCTACCCTTAGCGACCCAGTACTTC. The encoded protein is CASRLLPLATQYF.

V usage is TRBV14 and J usage is TRBJ2-3, with 10 bases that match TRBD2. The CDR3 has 17 residues. V shed 1 base, J shed 4 bases, and the junction held 8 bases outside the gene matches. Looked up from germline, CDR1 is SGHDN and CDR2 is FVKESK. CDR3 amino acids: CASSQVFSSGRADTQYF. The CDR3 DNA follows: TGTGCCAGCAGCCAAGTATTCTCTAGCGGGAGAGCAGATACGCAGTATTTT.

There are a few counts of this clonotype. The chain combines TRBV6-6 with TRBJ2-5, with 9 bases that match TRBD1. The CDR3 loop spans 17 amino acids. The junction had 13 bases not matched to a gene; V was cut back by 5 bases and J by 3 bases. Germline values: CDR1 MNHNY, CDR2 SVGAGI (reference sequence). In DNA form, the CDR3 reads TGTGCCAGCAGTAGGGGGCTTACAGGGGGCTTTGAAGAGACCCAGTACTTC. Amino acid sequence: CASSRGLTGGFEETQYF.

The chain combines TRBV6-2 or TRBV6-3 with TRBJ2-1, with a weak D call TRBD2 (5 bases). Trimming shortened V by 5 bases and J by 15 bases, and 14 bases separated the two germline ends. The CDR3 sequence is 11 residues long. Germline V lookup: CDR1 MNHEY, CDR2 SVGEGT. CDR3 in amino acids: CASSAGFSWFF. In DNA, the CDR3 is TGTGCCAGCAGTGCGGGCTTCTCTTGGTTCTTC.

The J gene is TRBJ2-3, the V gene TRBV28; D not resolved. V shed 5 bases and J shed 13 bases, with 22 bases lying between them. The CDR3 sequence is 14 residues long. Per germline, CDR1 MDHEN and CDR2 SYDVKM. CDR3 nucleotides: TGTGCCAGCAGTGCCCAAACAACTGTTTATTCGGAGTATTTT. Its translation is CASSAQTTVYSEYF.

Only a few counts were recorded for this clonotype. V gene TRBV12-3 or TRBV12-4 combines with J gene TRBJ2-1, with TRBD2 matching 10 bases. The junction had 8 bases not matched to a gene; V was cut back by 0 bases and J by 9 bases. This CDR3 is 16 amino acids long. CDR3 loop: CASSLALSGRAFEQFF. In DNA, the CDR3 is TGTGCCAGCAGTTTAGCGCTCAGCGGGAGGGCCTTTGAGCAGTTCTTC.

The V and J genes are TRBV7-9 and TRBJ2-7, with 7 positions matching TRBD2. The CDR3 covers 16 residues. J gave up 2 bases and V 5 bases, and 12 bases lay outside the gene matches. CDR1 and CDR2 from the germline V gene are SEHNR and FQNEAQ (reference sequence). This chain's CDR3 is CASSPGGLVATYEQYF. In nucleotides, the CDR3 is TGTGCCAGCAGCCCGGGCGGACTAGTTGCAACCTACGAGCAGTACTTC.

This chain uses TRBV3-1 with TRBJ1-4; maybe TRBD1 (5 bases). The CDR3 is made up of 16 amino acids. The germline V gene encodes CDR1 LGHDT and CDR2 YNNKEL (reference sequence). V was shortened by 3 bases and J by 5 bases, with 16 bases between the two germline ends. The CDR3, as DNA: TGTGCCAGCAGCCACCTCGGGGGGGTAATGAATGAAAAACTGTTTTTT. Its translation is CASSHLGGVMNEKLFF.

V is TRBV28 and J is TRBJ1-5, with D perhaps matching TRBD1 (5 bases). This CDR3 is built from 15 residues. CDR1 and CDR2 (germline): MDHEN, SYDVKM. V was pared by 6 bases and J by 2 bases, with 14 bases between. CDR3 protein: CASRDTGGGNQPQHF. CDR3 coding DNA: TGTGCCAGCAGGGACACGGGGGGGGGCAATCAGCCCCAGCATTTT.

This sequence joins TRBV29-1 and TRBJ2-6, with TRBD1 matching 7 bases. This CDR3 comprises 14 residues. V lost 6 bases and J lost 4; bases outside the gene matches: 6. Germline V gives CDR1 SQVTM, CDR2 ANQGSEA. CDR3 bases: TGCAGCGTCCGTACAGGGGTCGGGGCCAACGTCCTGACTTTC. Amino acids: CSVRTGVGANVLTF.

The rearrangement links TRBV5-1 to TRBJ2-7; tentative D call: TRBD1 (7 bases). The CDR3 length is 15 residues. The germline V gene encodes CDR1 SGHRS and CDR2 YFSETQ. V was cut by 1 base and J by 3 bases, with 14 bases left in between. The CDR3 coding sequence is TGCGCCAGCAGCTTGATGGGGGGACAGAACTACGAGCAGTACTTC. Amino acid sequence: CASSLMGGQNYEQYF.

The rearrangement links TRBV7-6 to TRBJ2-3, with 8 bases aligning to TRBD2. CDR1 is SGHVS and CDR2 is FNYEAQ in the germline V gene. This CDR3 spans 16 amino acids. V shed 5 bases and J 2 bases; nucleotides not matched to a gene: 9. This chain's CDR3 is CASSQGTSGPTDTQYF. In DNA, the CDR3 is TGTGCCAGCAGCCAGGGAACTAGCGGACCCACAGATACGCAGTATTTT.

The V gene is TRBV3-1, the J gene TRBJ2-3; no definite D call. This CDR3 spans 15 amino acids. Germline CDR1 LGHDT, CDR2 YNNKEL (reference sequence). V dropped 0 bases and J dropped 2 bases, with 9 bases sitting between them. Here the CDR3 reads CASSQDHPTTDTQYF. The CDR3 nucleotides read TGTGCCAGCAGCCAAGACCATCCTACCACAGATACGCAGTATTTT.

The V gene is TRBV30, the J gene TRBJ2-3; D is ambiguous. V dropped 2 bases and J dropped 5 bases, with 5 bases sitting between them. Germline V gives CDR1 GTSNPN, CDR2 SVGIG (reference sequence). This CDR3 region has 11 residues. DNA of the CDR3: TGTGCCTGGAGTCCCCTAGATACGCAGTATTTT. This encodes CAWSPLDTQYF.

This clonotype was recorded a few times. The chain joins TRBV2 to TRBJ1-5; D call uncertain. V was clipped by 3 bases and J by 2 bases, with 8 bases between them. The length of the CDR3 is 14 residues. The germline V gene encodes CDR1 SNHLY and CDR2 FYNNEI. This CDR3 is CASSDLAGNQPQHF. CDR3 bases: TGTGCCAGCAGTGATCTGGCAGGCAATCAGCCCCAGCATTTT.

The rearrangement links TRBV4-2 to TRBJ1-5, with 9 nucleotides matching TRBD1. V lost 0 bases to trimming and J lost 6 bases; unmatched junction nucleotides: 3. CDR1 and CDR2 (germline): LGHNA, YNFKEQ. CDR3 length: 15 amino acids. The CDR3, as DNA: TGTGCCAGCAGCCAAGATACGACAGGGGGTCAGCCCCAGCATTTT. It codes for CASSQDTTGGQPQHF.

Note on this clonotype: One end of the junction varies from germline; a read error may be responsible. The chain recombines TRBV7-8 with TRBJ1-4; 8 bases fit TRBD1. Germline CDR1 is SGHVS and CDR2 is FQNEAQ. The CDR3 covers 15 residues. The CDR3 region is CASSFRTGQGEKLFF. The CDR3 region has the DNA TGTGCCAGTAGCTTCCGGACAGGGCAAGGAGAAAAACTGTTTTTT.

A word on this clonotype: A read error may account for a junction end that differs from germline. The V gene is TRBV12-3 or TRBV12-4, the J gene TRBJ2-5; 7 bases map to TRBD1. This CDR3 comprises 11 residues. The CDR3 coding sequence is TGTGCTAGCACGGGGACAGATGAGCAGTACTTC. Protein sequence: CASTGTDEQYF.